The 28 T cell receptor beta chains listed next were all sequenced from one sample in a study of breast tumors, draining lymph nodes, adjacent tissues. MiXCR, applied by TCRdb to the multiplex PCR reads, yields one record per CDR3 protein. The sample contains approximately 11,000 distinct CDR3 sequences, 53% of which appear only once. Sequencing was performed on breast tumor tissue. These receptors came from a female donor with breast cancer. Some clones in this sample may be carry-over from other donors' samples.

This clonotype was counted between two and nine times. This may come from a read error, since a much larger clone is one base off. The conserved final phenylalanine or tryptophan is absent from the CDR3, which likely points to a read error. In nucleotides, the CDR3 is TGTGCCAGCAGCGTAGGTCCGGGAGGGGAGCAGTTCTCC. Its translation: CASSVGPGGEQFS. The chain links TRBV9 to TRBJ2-1, with TRBD2 identical over 8 bases. The CDR3 has 13 residues. Germline V gene lookup returns CDR1 SGDLS and CDR2 YYNGEE. The J segment lost 10 bases and the V segment lost 0 bases, leaving 3 bases of the junction unmatched.

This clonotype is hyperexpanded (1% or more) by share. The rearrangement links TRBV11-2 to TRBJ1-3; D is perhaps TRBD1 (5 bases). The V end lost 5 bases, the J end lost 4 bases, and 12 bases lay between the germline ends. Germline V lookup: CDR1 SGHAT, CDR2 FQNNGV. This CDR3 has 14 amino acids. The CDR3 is CASSPPREGNTIYF. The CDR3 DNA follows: TGTGCCAGCAGCCCCCCCAGGGAGGGAAACACCATATATTTT.

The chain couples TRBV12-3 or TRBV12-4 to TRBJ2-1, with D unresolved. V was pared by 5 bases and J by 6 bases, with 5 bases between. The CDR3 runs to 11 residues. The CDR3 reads CASSIRNEQFF. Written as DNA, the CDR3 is TGTGCCAGCAGTATTCGCAATGAGCAGTTCTTC.

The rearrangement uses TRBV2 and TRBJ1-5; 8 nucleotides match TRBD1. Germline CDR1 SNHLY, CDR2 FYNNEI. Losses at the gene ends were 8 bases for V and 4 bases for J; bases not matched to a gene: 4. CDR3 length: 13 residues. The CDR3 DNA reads TGTGCCAGCGCGACAGGGGAAAATCAGCCCCAGCATTTT. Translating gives CASATGENQPQHF.

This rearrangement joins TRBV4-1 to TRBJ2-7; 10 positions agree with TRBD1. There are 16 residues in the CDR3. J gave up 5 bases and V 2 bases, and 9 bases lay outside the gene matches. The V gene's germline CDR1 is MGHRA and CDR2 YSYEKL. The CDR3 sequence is CASSQTLGQGIHEQYF. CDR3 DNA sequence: TGCGCCAGCAGCCAAACCTTGGGACAGGGGATCCACGAGCAGTACTTC.

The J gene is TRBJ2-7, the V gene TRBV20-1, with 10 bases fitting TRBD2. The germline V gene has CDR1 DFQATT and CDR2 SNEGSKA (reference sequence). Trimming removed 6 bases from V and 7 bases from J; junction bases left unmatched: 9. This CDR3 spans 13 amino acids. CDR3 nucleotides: TGCAGTGCCCGAGCTAGCGGGAGATGGGAGCAGTACTTC. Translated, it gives CSARASGRWEQYF.

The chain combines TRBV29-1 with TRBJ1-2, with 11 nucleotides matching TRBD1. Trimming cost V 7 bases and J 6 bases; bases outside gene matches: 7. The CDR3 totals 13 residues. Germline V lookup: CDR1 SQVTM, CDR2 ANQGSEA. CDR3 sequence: CSAIRTGGDGYTF. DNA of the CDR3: TGCAGCGCTATCAGGACAGGGGGCGATGGCTACACCTTC.

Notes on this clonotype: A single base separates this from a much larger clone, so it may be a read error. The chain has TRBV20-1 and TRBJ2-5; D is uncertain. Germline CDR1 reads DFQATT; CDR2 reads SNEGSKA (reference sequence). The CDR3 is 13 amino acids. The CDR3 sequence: CSAGGFQGETRYF. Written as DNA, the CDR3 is TGCAGTGCTGGCGGTTTCCAAGGAGAGACCCGGTACTTC.

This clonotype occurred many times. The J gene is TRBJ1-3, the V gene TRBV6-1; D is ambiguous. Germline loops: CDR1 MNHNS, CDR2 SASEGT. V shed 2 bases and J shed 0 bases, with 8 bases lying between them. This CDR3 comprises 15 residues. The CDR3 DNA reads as TGTGCCAGCAGTGAATTAGCCAACTCTGGAAACACCATATATTTT. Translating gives CASSELANSGNTIYF.

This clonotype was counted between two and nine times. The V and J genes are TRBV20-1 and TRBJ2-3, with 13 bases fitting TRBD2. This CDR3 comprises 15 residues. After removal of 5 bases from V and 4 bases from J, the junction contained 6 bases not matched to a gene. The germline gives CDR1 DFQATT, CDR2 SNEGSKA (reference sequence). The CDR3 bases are TGCAGTGCTTCCGGGACTAGCGGGGCATCAGATACGCAGTATTTT. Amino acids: CSASGTSGASDTQYF.

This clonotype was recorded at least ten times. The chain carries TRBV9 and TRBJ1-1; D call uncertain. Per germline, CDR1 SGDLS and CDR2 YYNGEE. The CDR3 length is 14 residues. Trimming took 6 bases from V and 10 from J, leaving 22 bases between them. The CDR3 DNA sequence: TGTGCCAGCACCAAATCCGACTCCCCGAGAGGAGCTTTCTTT. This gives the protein CASTKSDSPRGAFF. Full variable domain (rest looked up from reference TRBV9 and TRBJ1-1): DSGVTQTPKHLITATGQRVTLRCSPRSGDLSVYWYQQSLDQGLQFLIQYYNGEERAKGNILERFSAQQFPDLHSELNLSSLELGDSALYFCASTKSDSPRGAFFGQGTRLTVV.

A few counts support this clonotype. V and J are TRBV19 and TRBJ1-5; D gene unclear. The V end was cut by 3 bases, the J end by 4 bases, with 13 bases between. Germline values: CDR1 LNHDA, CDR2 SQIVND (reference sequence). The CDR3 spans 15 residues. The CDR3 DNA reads TGTGCCAGTAGTATCGGCCGGCTACCTAATCAGCCCCAGCATTTT. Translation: CASSIGRLPNQPQHF.

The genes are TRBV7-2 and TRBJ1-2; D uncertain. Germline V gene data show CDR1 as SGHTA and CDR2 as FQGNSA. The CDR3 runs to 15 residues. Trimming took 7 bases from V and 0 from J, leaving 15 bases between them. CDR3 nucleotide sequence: TGTGCCAGCACCTCTTCTCCGGGAACTAACTATGGCTACACCTTC. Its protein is CASTSSPGTNYGYTF.

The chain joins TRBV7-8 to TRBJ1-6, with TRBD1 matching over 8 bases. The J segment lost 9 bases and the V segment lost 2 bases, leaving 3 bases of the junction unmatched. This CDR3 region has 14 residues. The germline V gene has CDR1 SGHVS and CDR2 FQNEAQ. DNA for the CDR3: TGTGCCAGCAGCTTACCCGGGACAGGTTCACCCCTCCACTTT. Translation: CASSLPGTGSPLHF.

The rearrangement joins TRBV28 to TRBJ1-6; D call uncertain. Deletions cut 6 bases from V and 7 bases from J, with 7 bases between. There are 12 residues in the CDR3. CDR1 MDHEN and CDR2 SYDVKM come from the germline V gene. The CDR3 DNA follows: TGTGCCAGCAGGCGAACAAATTCACCCCTCCACTTT. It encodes CASRRTNSPLHF.

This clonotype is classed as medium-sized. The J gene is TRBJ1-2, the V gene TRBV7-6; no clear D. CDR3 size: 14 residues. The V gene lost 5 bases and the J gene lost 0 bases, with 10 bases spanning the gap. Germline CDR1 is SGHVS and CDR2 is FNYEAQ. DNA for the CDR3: TGTGCCAGCAGCCCCTGGGAGGCTAACTATGGCTACACCTTC. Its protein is CASSPWEANYGYTF. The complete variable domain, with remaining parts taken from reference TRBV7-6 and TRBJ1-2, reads GAGVSQSPRYKVTKRGQDVALRCDPISGHVSLYWYRQALGQGPEFLTYFNYEAQQDKSGLPNDRFSAERPEGSISTLTIQRTEQRDSAMYRCASSPWEANYGYTFGSGTRLTVV.

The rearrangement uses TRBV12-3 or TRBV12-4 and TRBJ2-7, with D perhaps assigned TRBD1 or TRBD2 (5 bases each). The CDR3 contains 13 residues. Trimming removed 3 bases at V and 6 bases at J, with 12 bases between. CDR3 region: CASSLGEGSEQYF. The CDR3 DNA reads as TGTGCCAGCAGTTTGGGGGAAGGGAGCGAGCAGTACTTC.

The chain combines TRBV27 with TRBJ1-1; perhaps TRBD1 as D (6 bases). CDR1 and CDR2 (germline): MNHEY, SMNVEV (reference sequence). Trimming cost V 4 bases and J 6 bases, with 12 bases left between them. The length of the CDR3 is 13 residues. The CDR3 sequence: CASSSSTGSEAFF. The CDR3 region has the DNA TGTGCCAGCAGTTCCTCGACAGGCTCTGAAGCTTTCTTT.

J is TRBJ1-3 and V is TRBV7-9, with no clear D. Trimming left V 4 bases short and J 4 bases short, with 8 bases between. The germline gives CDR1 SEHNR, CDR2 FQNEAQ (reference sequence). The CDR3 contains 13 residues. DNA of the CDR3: TGTGCCAGCAGCTCAGGTTACGGAAACACCATATATTTT. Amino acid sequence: CASSSGYGNTIYF. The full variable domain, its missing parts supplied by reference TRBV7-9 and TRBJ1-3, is DTGVSQNPRHKITKRGQNVTFRCDPISEHNRLYWYRQTLGQGPEFLTYFQNEAQLEKSRLLSDRFSAERPKGSFSTLEIQRTEQGDSAMYLCASSSGYGNTIYFGEGSWLTVV.

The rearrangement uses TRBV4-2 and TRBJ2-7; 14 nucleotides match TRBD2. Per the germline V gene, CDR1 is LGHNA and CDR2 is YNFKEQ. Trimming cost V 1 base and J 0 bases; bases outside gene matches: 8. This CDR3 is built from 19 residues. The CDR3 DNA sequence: TGTGCCAGCAGCCAAGGGGGACTAGCGGGAGTTACTAGCTCCTACGAGCAGTACTTC. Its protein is CASSQGGLAGVTSSYEQYF.

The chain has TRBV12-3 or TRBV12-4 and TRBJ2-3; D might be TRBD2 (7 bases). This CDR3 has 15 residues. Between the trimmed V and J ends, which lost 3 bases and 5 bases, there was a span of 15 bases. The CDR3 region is CASSLGAGAGDTQYF. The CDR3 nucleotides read TGTGCCAGCAGTTTGGGGGCGGGGGCGGGAGATACGCAGTATTTT.

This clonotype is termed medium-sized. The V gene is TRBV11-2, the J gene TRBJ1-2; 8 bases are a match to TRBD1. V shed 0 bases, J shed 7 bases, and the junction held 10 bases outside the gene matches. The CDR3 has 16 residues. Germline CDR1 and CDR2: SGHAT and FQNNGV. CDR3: CASSLDRAGGASGYTF. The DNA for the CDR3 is TGTGCCAGCAGCTTAGATCGGGCAGGGGGCGCGAGTGGCTACACCTTC.

The DNA for the CDR3 is TGTGCCAGTAGTGGCCAGCTTAATTCACCCCTCCACTTT. Amino acid sequence: CASSGQLNSPLHF. V and J are TRBV19 and TRBJ1-6; D gene uncertain. V lost 5 bases to trimming and J lost 6 bases, with 8 bases between them. The CDR3 spans 13 residues. Germline assignment: CDR1 LNHDA and CDR2 SQIVND (reference sequence).

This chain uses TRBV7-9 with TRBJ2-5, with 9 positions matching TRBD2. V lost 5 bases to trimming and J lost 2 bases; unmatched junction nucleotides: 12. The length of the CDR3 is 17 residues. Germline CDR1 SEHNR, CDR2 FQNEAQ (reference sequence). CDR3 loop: CASSPKRLAGTQETQYF. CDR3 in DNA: TGTGCCAGCAGCCCAAAGCGCCTAGCGGGAACTCAAGAGACCCAGTACTTC.

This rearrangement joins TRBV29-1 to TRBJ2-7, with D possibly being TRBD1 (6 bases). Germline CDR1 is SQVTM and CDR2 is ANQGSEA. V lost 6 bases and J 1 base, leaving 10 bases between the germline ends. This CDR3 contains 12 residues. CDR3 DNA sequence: TGCAGCGTGAATACAGGGTCCTACGAGCAGTACTTC. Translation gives CSVNTGSYEQYF.

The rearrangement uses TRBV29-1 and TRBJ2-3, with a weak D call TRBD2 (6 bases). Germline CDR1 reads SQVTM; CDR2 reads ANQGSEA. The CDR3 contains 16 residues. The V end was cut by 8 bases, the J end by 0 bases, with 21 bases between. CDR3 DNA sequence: TGCAGCTTGACGGGGGTCCTCCACCCTAGCACAGATACGCAGTATTTT. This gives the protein CSLTGVLHPSTDTQYF.

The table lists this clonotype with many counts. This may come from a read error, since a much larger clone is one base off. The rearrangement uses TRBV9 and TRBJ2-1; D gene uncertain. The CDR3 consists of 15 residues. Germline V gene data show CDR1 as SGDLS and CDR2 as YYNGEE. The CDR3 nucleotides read TGTGCCAGCAGCGCAGACAATCGGGCCTACAATGAGCCGTTCTTC. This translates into CASSADNRAYNEPFF.

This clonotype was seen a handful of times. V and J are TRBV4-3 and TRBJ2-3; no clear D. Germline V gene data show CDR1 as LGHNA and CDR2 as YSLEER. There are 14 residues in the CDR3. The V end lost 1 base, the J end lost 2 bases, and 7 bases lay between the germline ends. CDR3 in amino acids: CASSQVGNTDTQYF. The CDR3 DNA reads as TGCGCCAGCAGCCAAGTGGGCAACACAGATACGCAGTATTTT.